The T cell receptor (beta chain) described here comes from a study of blood T cell repertoires in COVID-19. TCRdb's table, derived via immunoSEQ multiplex PCR, lists solely in-frame clones and lacks some. Found here are 150,000 to 200,000 clones, more than 70% of them singletons; the top ten hold 6%. Participants' own reports of clinical history determined their cohort assignment. V was clipped by 4 bases and J by 5 bases, with 8 bases between them. Per the germline V gene, CDR1 is LGHDT and CDR2 is YNNKEL (reference sequence). The CDR3 totals 12 residues. Specimen: PBMCs or T cells enriched from blood (not recorded which). This clonotype was sampled from a man aged 40-55 years who had recovered from COVID-19. The chain combines TRBV3-1 (or the pseudogene TRBV3-2) with TRBJ2-5; D gene uncertain. The CDR3 is CASSLPPETQYF. CDR3 DNA: TGTGCCAGCAGCCTTCCTCCCGAGACCCAGTACTTC.